The subject of this entry is one T cell receptor beta chain. This clonotype was seen only a few times. It has no known antigen specificity. No much larger clone is present one base from it, and per-base qualities are unavailable. This sample is drawn from a study of identical twins (dated by TCRdb to about 2016). Some background on the complete study: TCR alpha and beta repertoires from monozygotic twins, unrelated adults of various ages and cord blood were deep-sequenced to test whether fetal clonotypes persist. Replicate twin experiments were performed at different times using different library preparation protocols to rule out contamination. The full study reports these points: Excess twin sharing in beta out-of-frame sequences was weaker because fewer shared sequences lowered the signal-to-noise ratio. Out-of-frame TCR alpha sequences shared between twins showed an excess of low generation-probability sequences compared with coincidental sharing between unrelated individuals. Zero-insertion analyses could be partly confounded by invariant T cells such as MAIT and iNKT, although diverse VJ usage argued against such confounding for most clonotypes. Fewer insertions were carried by abundant cord blood beta clonotypes; a weaker similar trend was observed in young adult naive repertoires, while no such trend was observed in memory repertoires. In monozygotic twins, recombination models systematically underestimated out-of-frame TCR alpha sharing, but the models matched the sharing seen between unrelated individuals. Conclusions relied on cross-sectional statistical analysis, since the same donors could not be followed over many years.

Only healthy Caucasian donors were included. The twin cohort comprised three pairs of female monozygotic twins, all aged about 18 to 29 years. RNA for TCR libraries was isolated from peripheral blood mononuclear cells. Library preparation employed 5' RACE. Instrument used: Illumina HiSeq 2000. Template switching added a universal primer binding site, and the final cDNA carried a unique molecular identifier that allowed TCR cDNA molecules to be counted accurately. Specific primers in the conserved constant-segment region were used to synthesize first-strand cDNA for TCR alpha and beta chains. To control for contamination, every cDNA library carried two barcodes: a SMART-Mk sample barcode plus Illumina barcodes. TruSeq adapter sequences and Illumina sample barcodes were added in two successive PCR steps. The Illumina HiSeq platform was used with custom primers to sequence TCR alpha and beta cDNA libraries. From the authors' description of their analysis: Unique molecular identifiers were extracted from raw reads with MiGEC, and CDR3 positions were determined with MiXCR. For each individual, recombination models were inferred using an EM algorithm with the repgenHMM and IGoR tools. Shared clonotypes were analyzed with the tcR package in R, and sharing was normalized by the product of cloneset sizes. To study raw recombination free of thymic and clonal selection effects, out-of-frame nonproductive sequences were analyzed. The public reads were reanalyzed by TCRdb: fastp trimming at Q25, MiXCR alignment, in-frame beta chains only. Every entry covers one CDR3 protein and lists the most common genes and DNA from its rows. The V and J calls follow TCRdb's processing rather than the paper's. The sample profile shows nearly 900,000 distinct CDR3 sequences; over 9% of them were found once. The ten largest clones represent around 1.5% of the sample.

CDR1 and CDR2 (SSHAT, FNYEAQ) derive from the germline V gene (reference sequence). Counted from cysteine to phenylalanine, this CDR3 has 13 amino acids. Solely the CDR3 DNA is kept, with 39 bases framed from the first base. V lost 4 bases and J lost 4 bases; the stretch between them is 10 bases long. The sample was also reused in another study, on yellow fever vaccine responses in identical twins. That second publication adds: According to the authors, the vaccine-induced T cell response in identical twins seemed to be partly convergent and partly specific to each individual. The study precisely tracked vaccine-responding T cell clones in identical twins.

The source material was PBMCs. This TCR was recovered from a woman between 18 and 29 years old in good health. The V and J segments used are TRBV7-7 and TRBJ2-5; a tentative D call is TRBD2 (5 bases match). The DNA sequence is given as TGTGCCAGCAGCTCAAGGACTGTAGAGACCCAGTACTTC. It translates to CASSSRTVETQYF. Supplemented by the reference TRBV7-7 and TRBJ2-5 proteins around the CDR3, the complete variable domain is GAGVSQSPRYKVTKRGQDVTLRCDPISSHATLYWYQQALGQGPEFLTYFNYEAQPDKSGLPSDRFSAERPEGSISTLTIQRTEQRDSAMYRCASSSRTVETQYFGPGTRLLVL.